This entry lists 29 T cell receptor beta chains sequenced from one sample in a study of blood T cell repertoires in COVID-19. Sequencing used immunoSEQ multiplex PCR; TCRdb keeps in-frame clones, though not all of them. The sample contains around 200,000 clones, around 80% of which appear only once. The sample consisted of peripheral blood. All receptors derive from a man aged 50 to 59 who had recovered from COVID-19.

The rearrangement joins TRBV19 to TRBJ2-2; D not resolved. V was cut by 6 bases and J by 4 bases, with 12 bases left in between. The CDR3 contains 14 residues. From germline, CDR1 is LNHDA and CDR2 SQIVND (reference sequence). CDR3 residues: CASRDTLGTGELFF. DNA of the CDR3: TGTGCCAGTAGAGACACCCTGGGCACCGGGGAGCTGTTTTTT. The full variable domain, completed using reference TRBV19 and TRBJ2-2, is DGGITQSPKYLFRKEGQNVTLSCEQNLNHDAMYWYRQDPGQGLRLIYYSQIVNDFQKGDIAEGYSVSREKKESFPLTVTSAQKNPTAFYLCASRDTLGTGELFFGEGSRLTVL.

The chain couples TRBV4-1 to TRBJ1-6; no definite D call. Looked up from germline, CDR1 is MGHRA and CDR2 is YSYEKL. This CDR3 has 15 amino acids. Trimming cost V 0 bases and J 8 bases, with 11 bases left between them. The DNA of the CDR3 is TGCGCCAGCAGCCAAGATCAAGGAGGTGATTCACCCCTCCACTTT. Amino acid sequence: CASSQDQGGDSPLHF.

The chain recombines TRBV6-6 with TRBJ2-7, with 9 bases aligning to TRBD2. Germline values: CDR1 MNHNY, CDR2 SVGAGI (reference sequence). Trimming cost V 0 bases and J 10 bases; bases outside gene matches: 4. This CDR3 has 13 amino acids. This CDR3 is CASSYSGSGSQYF. The CDR3 DNA follows: TGTGCCAGCAGTTACTCCGGTAGCGGGAGTCAGTACTTC.

The genes are TRBV4-2 and TRBJ2-1; D not resolved. Trimming stripped 2 bases from V and 6 bases from J, with 11 bases between. The CDR3 contains 14 residues. Per the germline V gene, CDR1 is LGHNA and CDR2 is YNFKEQ. The chain's CDR3 is CASSQISRLNEQFF. The CDR3 coding sequence is TGTGCCAGCAGCCAAATAAGCAGGCTCAATGAGCAGTTCTTC.

This chain joins TRBV4-1 and TRBJ2-7, with TRBD2 identical over 9 bases. V gave up 2 bases and J gave up 3 bases; unmatched junction bases: 11. Germline V gene lookup returns CDR1 MGHRA and CDR2 YSYEKL. The CDR3 totals 17 residues. The CDR3 reads CASSQLHGGAGGYEQYF. CDR3 DNA sequence: TGCGCCAGCAGCCAACTTCACGGAGGAGCGGGGGGCTACGAGCAGTACTTC.

The chain combines TRBV6-5 with TRBJ1-1; perhaps TRBD1 as D (5 bases). CDR1 and CDR2 (germline): MNHEY, SVGAGI. This CDR3 has 14 residues. V dropped 6 bases and J dropped 1 base, with 12 bases sitting between them. CDR3 bases: TGTGCCAGCAGCATATACAGGACGAACACTGAAGCTTTCTTT. Translating it yields CASSIYRTNTEAFF.

In this sample, this clone turned up once. The chain employs TRBV2 and TRBJ2-7, with 8 positions matching TRBD2. This CDR3 contains 14 residues. J gave up 10 bases and V 2 bases, and 10 bases lay outside the gene matches. Germline CDR1 and CDR2: SNHLY and FYNNEI. CDR3 DNA: TGTGCCAGCAGTGAACGCGGGGGGCCGATCCGACAGTACTTC. Translated, it gives CASSERGGPIRQYF.

The rearrangement links TRBV3-1 (or the pseudogene TRBV3-2) to TRBJ2-7; perhaps TRBD2 as D (6 bases). V dropped 1 base and J dropped 6 bases, with 13 bases sitting between them. The germline V gene has CDR1 LGHDT and CDR2 YNNKEL (reference sequence). The CDR3 is 14 residues long. CDR3 in amino acids: CASSQALTSSEQYF. CDR3 nucleotides: TGTGCCAGCAGCCAAGCCCTTACTAGCTCCGAGCAGTACTTC.

This sequence joins TRBV5-6 and TRBJ1-2; TRBD1 agrees at 7 bases. The CDR3 totals 13 residues. The V gene end was trimmed by 5 bases and the J gene end by 2 bases; junction bases not matched to a gene: 3. Germline V gene data show CDR1 as SGHDT and CDR2 as YYEEEE. The CDR3 sequence is CASSPGQNYGYTF. The CDR3 bases are TGTGCCAGCAGTCCGGGACAGAACTATGGCTACACCTTC.

The chain carries TRBV19 and TRBJ2-1, with TRBD1 matching over 10 bases. Germline V gene lookup returns CDR1 LNHDA and CDR2 SQIVND (reference sequence). Trimming at V came to 3 bases and at J to 8 bases, leaving 4 bases not matched to a gene. This CDR3 is built from 14 residues. The CDR3 DNA reads as TGTGCCAGTAGTATCCGACAGGGGGCCGATGAGCAGTTCTTC. Protein product: CASSIRQGADEQFF. The full variable domain, with the rest looked up from reference TRBV19 and TRBJ2-1, is DGGITQSPKYLFRKEGQNVTLSCEQNLNHDAMYWYRQDPGQGLRLIYYSQIVNDFQKGDIAEGYSVSREKKESFPLTVTSAQKNPTAFYLCASSIRQGADEQFFGPGTRLTVL.

This chain connects TRBV9 to TRBJ2-2; D is perhaps TRBD1 (6 bases). With 4 bases removed from V and 6 bases from J, the gap between germline ends came to 13 bases. The CDR3 totals 14 residues. CDR1 is SGDLS and CDR2 is YYNGEE in the germline V gene. CDR3: CASSPNSGAGELFF. The CDR3 coding sequence is TGTGCCAGCAGCCCAAATTCAGGGGCCGGGGAGCTGTTTTTT.

The J gene is TRBJ2-4, the V gene TRBV19; D possibly corresponds to TRBD2 (6 bases). The V end lost 4 bases, the J end lost 4 bases, and 14 bases lay between the germline ends. The germline gives CDR1 LNHDA, CDR2 SQIVND (reference sequence). This CDR3 comprises 15 residues. The CDR3 spells CASSTISGLKNIQYF. The DNA of the CDR3 is TGTGCCAGTAGTACCATTAGCGGATTAAAAAACATTCAGTACTTC.

The V and J genes are TRBV2 and TRBJ2-3; TRBD2 aligns across 8 bases. Germline values: CDR1 SNHLY, CDR2 FYNNEI. After removal of 7 bases from V and 1 base from J, the junction contained 4 bases not matched to a gene. The CDR3 consists of 14 residues. CDR3 sequence: CASNGLARTDTQYF. CDR3 nucleotide sequence: TGTGCCAGCAATGGACTAGCCCGCACAGATACGCAGTATTTT.

A single count supports this clone. V and J are TRBV28 and TRBJ1-2; D is perhaps TRBD1 (6 bases). This CDR3 region has 13 residues. The V gene lost 4 bases and the J gene lost 4 bases, with 10 bases spanning the gap. Per the germline V gene, CDR1 is MDHEN and CDR2 is SYDVKM. The CDR3 coding sequence is TGTGCCAGCAGTTCCGGACAGCTCTATGGCTACACCTTC. Protein product: CASSSGQLYGYTF.

This chain joins TRBV7-2 and TRBJ2-5; 8 bases map to TRBD1. Germline CDR1 is SGHTA and CDR2 is FQGNSA. Germline trimming cut 6 bases from V and 0 bases from J; bases unmatched to any gene: 6. The CDR3 is 15 residues long. In DNA form, the CDR3 reads TGTGCCAGCAGATCGTTGGGACAGGACCAAGAGACCCAGTACTTC. It yields the protein CASRSLGQDQETQYF. The whole variable domain, filled in from reference TRBV7-2 and TRBJ2-5, reads GAGVSQSPSNKVTEKGKDVELRCDPISGHTALYWYRQSLGQGLEFLIYFQGNSAPDKSGLPSDRFSAERTGGSVSTLTIQRTQQEDSAVYLCASRSLGQDQETQYFGPGTRLLVL.

The genes are TRBV5-1 and TRBJ2-1, with 12 bases lining up with TRBD2. Trimming removed 0 bases from V and 4 bases from J; junction bases left unmatched: 5. Germline V gene lookup returns CDR1 SGHRS and CDR2 YFSETQ. The CDR3 runs to 17 residues. The CDR3 loop reads CASSLVLAGGWYNEQFF. The CDR3 nucleotides are TGCGCCAGCAGCTTGGTCCTAGCGGGAGGGTGGTACAATGAGCAGTTCTTC.

The chain uses TRBV19 and TRBJ1-5; D might be TRBD1 (5 bases). V gave up 2 bases and J gave up 5 bases, with 7 bases separating them. In germline, CDR1 is LNHDA, CDR2 SQIVND (reference sequence). This CDR3 region has 13 residues. CDR3 bases: TGTGCCAGTAGTATATGGGGCGATCAGCCCCAGCATTTT. Translation gives CASSIWGDQPQHF.

The V gene is TRBV24-1, the J gene TRBJ1-4, with TRBD1 as a possible D gene (6 bases). Germline CDR1 reads KGHDR; CDR2 reads SFDVKD. Trimming left V 5 bases short and J 6 bases short, with 15 bases between. The CDR3 has 15 amino acids. CDR3 coding DNA: TGTGCCACCAGTGTTCCTCAGGGGAGCGATGAAAAACTGTTTTTT. Encoded protein: CATSVPQGSDEKLFF.

Remarks on this clone: Its ends do not fully match the called genes, so a read error is possible. The gene calls are TRBV9 and TRBJ1-1, with 7 bases aligning to TRBD1. This CDR3 is built from 16 residues. The germline gives CDR1 SGDLS, CDR2 YYNGEE. In DNA, the CDR3 is TGTGCCAGCAGCGCAGGTGGGGCAGGGGGGAACTCTGAAGCTTTCTTT. This translates into CASSAGGAGGNSEAFF.

The V gene is TRBV9, the J gene TRBJ2-1; a possible D gene is TRBD2 (6 bases). CDR3 length equals 15 residues. Trimming pared 3 bases from V and 5 bases from J, leaving 15 bases between. CDR1 is SGDLS, CDR2 YYNGEE, per germline. The DNA for the CDR3 is TGTGCCAGCAGCGAAGGGACTGGGCTTCACAATGAGCAGTTCTTC. It translates to CASSEGTGLHNEQFF.

In this sample, this clone turned up a few times. This sequence joins TRBV5-6 and TRBJ2-7; possible D gene TRBD2, 7 bases. The CDR3 has 15 residues. From germline, CDR1 is SGHDT and CDR2 YYEEEE. With 4 bases removed from V and 2 bases from J, the gap between germline ends came to 16 bases. CDR3 sequence: CASSPEGGSTYEQYF. The CDR3, as DNA: TGTGCCAGCAGCCCTGAGGGGGGGTCTACCTACGAGCAGTACTTC.

This clone appeared once. This chain joins TRBV7-2 and TRBJ2-7; 8 bases fit TRBD1. The CDR3 covers 14 residues. Unmatched junction bases numbered 9, after V lost 6 bases and J lost 5 bases. Germline CDR1 and CDR2: SGHTA and FQGNSA. CDR3 region: CASSPPPTGDEQYF. The CDR3 DNA follows: TGTGCCAGCAGTCCCCCACCGACAGGGGACGAGCAGTACTTC.

The chain couples TRBV10-3 to TRBJ2-3, with TRBD2 matching over 8 bases. J was trimmed by 2 bases and V by 7 bases; bases with no gene match: 8. The V gene's germline CDR1 is ENHRY and CDR2 SYGVKD. The CDR3 contains 15 residues. This CDR3 reads CAIKTSVTHTDTQYF. In DNA, the CDR3 is TGTGCCATCAAGACTAGCGTTACCCACACAGATACGCAGTATTTT.

The CDR3 nucleotides read TGTGCCAGCAGTGGGGGCCCCCGGACGGACTTCTATGGCTACACCTTC. It translates to CASSGGPRTDFYGYTF. The V call is TRBV27, the J call TRBJ1-2; maybe TRBD1 (6 bases). The CDR3 length is 16 residues. The V gene lost 5 bases and the J gene lost 4 bases, with 20 bases spanning the gap. Per germline, CDR1 MNHEY and CDR2 SMNVEV (reference sequence).

The V call is TRBV11-2, the J call TRBJ1-5, with 9 bases identical to TRBD1. Trimming at V came to 3 bases and at J to 1 base, leaving 4 bases not matched to a gene. Germline CDR1 is SGHAT and CDR2 is FQNNGV. CDR3 length: 16 residues. The CDR3 reads CASSFGQGISNQPQHF. The DNA for the CDR3 is TGTGCCAGCAGCTTCGGACAGGGGATCAGCAATCAGCCCCAGCATTTT.

This clone has more than one count but fewer than ten. The chain has TRBV7-9 and TRBJ2-7, with a tentative D call TRBD1 (6 bases). The CDR3 loop spans 17 amino acids. Germline lookup yields CDR1 SEHNR and CDR2 FQNEAQ (reference sequence). Deletions cut 1 base from V and 3 bases from J, with 19 bases between. CDR3 sequence (DNA): TGTGCCAGCAGCTTAGTAGTTTTGACCGAGACAGGCTACGAGCAGTACTTC. Translating gives CASSLVVLTETGYEQYF. Filled out from reference TRBV7-9 and TRBJ2-7, the complete variable domain reads DTGVSQNPRHKITKRGQNVTFRCDPISEHNRLYWYRQTLGQGPEFLTYFQNEAQLEKSRLLSDRFSAERPKGSFSTLEIQRTEQGDSAMYLCASSLVVLTETGYEQYFGPGTRLTVT.

The chain carries TRBV24-1 and TRBJ2-1; TRBD1 agrees at 7 bases. Germline V gene data show CDR1 as KGHDR and CDR2 as SFDVKD. V lost 3 bases, J lost 6 bases, and 10 bases stayed unmatched. This CDR3 contains 16 residues. The CDR3, as DNA: TGTGCCACCAGTGATCCCGCCCGGGACAGAATCAATGAGCAGTTCTTC. Translation: CATSDPARDRINEQFF.

This chain links TRBV5-6 with TRBJ2-1; maybe TRBD2 (5 bases). Trimming pared 2 bases from V and 7 bases from J, leaving 19 bases between. The CDR3 length is 16 residues. Germline values: CDR1 SGHDT, CDR2 YYEEEE. For the CDR3, the DNA is TGTGCCAGCAGCTTTTGGGAGTCCCCTTTGTGGAATGAGCAGTTCTTC. Translation: CASSFWESPLWNEQFF.

The V gene is TRBV6-2 or TRBV6-3, the J gene TRBJ1-2, with 7 bases fitting TRBD1. CDR1 is MNHEY, CDR2 SVGEGT, per germline. The CDR3 has 13 residues. Trimming removed 5 bases from V and 6 bases from J; junction bases left unmatched: 6. CDR3 in DNA: TGTGCCAGCAGTAATGACAGGGCGAATGGCTACACCTTC. It translates to CASSNDRANGYTF.